This T cell receptor (beta chain) was captured by sequencing in a study of blood T cell repertoires in COVID-19 (dated by TCRdb to the early 2020s). For context, the study as a whole: Samples from collaborators originated in the United States, Italy and Spain and spanned both the acute and convalescent phases of COVID-19. The prospective study material was composed of cDNA or gDNA derived from T cells, B-cell-depleted T cells, or PBMCs. Subjects who had been exposed to COVID-19, were actively infected with it, or had recovered from it provided the deeply sampled blood TCRbeta repertoires that made up the dataset. The repertoires were made available in a free public database intended to serve as a resource for research on the immune response to SARS-CoV-2. The samples were drawn from the first 160 participants of the ongoing ImmuneRACE study and from 1,254 subjects provided by 6 global collaborators. Sample metadata almost always included a de-identified subject ID, COVID-19 status, age in years and sex. Where HLA class I and class II types were available, the types were taken from metadata supplied by the sample provider, not from assay-based typing. The study at large found these results: How much clinical and demographic metadata was included differed by source and by participant, and the metadata was provided uncurated.

CDR1 and CDR2 are drawn from the germline V gene: KGHSY, FQNENV. From the cysteine through the phenylalanine, the CDR3 covers 15 amino acids. Kept here is only the CDR3 DNA, which spans 45 bases and is read in frame from base 1. Relative to germline, V is 1 base shorter and J is 8 bases shorter, with 15 bases between their ends. With regard to this clone: Its antigen is still unknown. Base-call qualities are not available, and no considerably larger clone is one nucleotide away.

TCRbeta CDR3 regions were amplified from genomic DNA using the immunoSEQ Assay, a bias-controlled multiplex PCR. Per the authors' processing: The number of nucleated cells in each sample was estimated from the amplification of reference gene primers within the assay. Sequence reads were collapsed and filtered to measure the absolute abundance of every unique TCRbeta CDR3 rearrangement. Productive Simpson clonality was computed per sample as the square root of Simpson's diversity index over productive rearrangements. Imported from immuneACCESS, the table was reduced by TCRdb to in-frame sequences with V and J called. These copies leave out some clones; in studies compared against another copy, an unresolved V gene accounts for under half, and the cause of the remainder is not known. That table supplies the V and J calls and clone size; D and trimming were determined from the DNA. This sample comprises about 170,000 clones, approximately 84% of them detected only once. The ten biggest clones cover roughly 7.1% of the sample.

Samples from volunteer blood donors who had recovered from COVID-19 were contributed by a second Seattle source. Collaborating institutions collected whole blood in K2EDTA tubes following their own protocols. For TCRbeta analysis, collaborators shipped samples in one of three forms: frozen whole blood, isolated PBMCs, or DNA extracted from either of those sample types. The sequence was obtained from a man aged 40-49 years who had recovered from COVID-19. The chain employs TRBV16 and TRBJ2-1; D gene: possibly TRBD1, on 5 matching bases. The sample comprised peripheral blood. CDR3 loop: CASSQWWQGGDEQFF. The DNA sequence is given as TGTGCCAGCAGCCAATGGTGGCAGGGCGGCGATGAGCAGTTCTTC.